These 28 T cell receptor beta chains originate from one sample sequenced in a study of regulatory T cells in long-lasting Graves disease. The authors built TCR beta libraries using iRepertoire HTBI primers and Arm-PCR of CDR3 regions. TCRdb re-called the multiplex PCR reads with MiXCR, one entry per CDR3 protein. The sample consists of 500,000 to 700,000 distinct CDR3 sequences, 30% of them appearing once. Regarding time point: persistent/refractory GD, antithyroid drugs over 5 years with positive TRAb. RNA isolated from PBMCs was used to make the TCR library. The sample was peripheral blood mononuclear cells (PBMCs), taken when the disease was refractory, from a patient treated with antithyroid drugs. The receptors come from a female donor with Graves disease.

The V gene is TRBV15, the J gene TRBJ2-5; 11 nucleotides match TRBD1. Per germline, CDR1 LNHNV and CDR2 YYDKDF (reference sequence). CDR3 size: 16 residues. The V and J ends lost 1 base and 4 bases, in that order; junction bases with no gene match: 5. The CDR3 here is CATSRGGQGEGETQYF. The DNA for the CDR3 is TGTGCCACCAGCAGAGGGGGACAGGGGGAAGGAGAGACCCAGTACTTC.

Turning to this clonotype: This may arise from a read error, as a much more abundant clone is one base away. The rearrangement uses TRBV16 and TRBJ2-5; D is unclear. The CDR3 consists of 13 residues. Germline values: CDR1 KGHSY, CDR2 FQNENV. V lost 3 bases, J lost 5 bases, and 10 bases lay in between. In DNA form, the CDR3 reads TGTGCCAGCAGCCAGTGCACGCGGGAGACCCAGTACTTC. Protein sequence: CASSQCTRETQYF. Filled out from reference TRBV16 and TRBJ2-5, the complete variable domain reads GEEVAQTPKHLVRGEGQKAKLYCAPIKGHSYVFWYQQVLKNEFKFLISFQNENVFDETGMPKERFSAKCLPNSPCSLEIQATKLEDSAVYFCASSQCTRETQYFGPGTRLLVL.

V and J are TRBV6-1 and TRBJ1-4; a possible D gene is TRBD1 (5 bases). CDR3 size: 15 residues. CDR1 is MNHNS, CDR2 SASEGT, per germline. V shed 9 bases and J shed 3 bases, with 17 bases lying between them. The CDR3 reads CASRGARPANEKLFF. The CDR3 coding sequence is TGTGCCAGTAGAGGGGCCCGGCCAGCTAATGAAAAACTGTTTTTT.

In the case of this clonotype: A much larger clonotype is one base distant, so this may be a read error. The DNA of the CDR3 is TGTGCCAGCAGTGCGGGACAGCATGAAAAACTGTTTTTT. It yields the protein CASSAGQHEKLFF. V gene TRBV2 combines with J gene TRBJ1-4; 7 nucleotides agree with TRBD1. CDR3 length equals 13 residues. V shed 4 bases and J 6 bases; nucleotides not matched to a gene: 2. CDR1 is SNHLY and CDR2 is FYNNEI in the germline V gene.

V usage is TRBV11-2 and J usage is TRBJ1-2; a possible D gene is TRBD1 (5 bases). Between the trimmed V and J ends, which lost 1 base and 4 bases, there was a span of 10 bases. This CDR3 region has 14 residues. In germline, CDR1 is SGHAT, CDR2 FQNNGV. Written as DNA, the CDR3 is TGTGCCAGCAGCTTAGCCGGACAACGCTATGGCTACACCTTC. Protein sequence: CASSLAGQRYGYTF.

This clonotype appeared a few times. The V call is TRBV12-5, the J call TRBJ2-7; D might be TRBD2 (5 bases). This CDR3 comprises 16 residues. From germline, CDR1 is LGHNT and CDR2 FRNRAP. Trimming pared 6 bases from V and 5 bases from J, leaving 23 bases between. CDR3 amino acids: CASGTHGFRAEDEQYF. As DNA, the CDR3 is TGTGCTAGTGGAACCCACGGGTTTAGGGCGGAGGACGAGCAGTACTTC.

This clonotype showed up just a few times. The chain links TRBV20-1 to TRBJ2-5; tentatively, D is TRBD1 or TRBD2 (5 bases each). CDR1 DFQATT and CDR2 SNEGSKA come from the germline V gene (reference sequence). The CDR3 extends over 14 amino acids. The CDR3 DNA is TGCAGCCCCTGGGGCGGCGGGCCCGGAGAGACCCAGTACTTC. Translated, it gives CSPWGGGPGETQYF.

This clonotype was seen only a few times. V and J are TRBV19 and TRBJ1-2; no definite D call. Germline-derived CDR1 and CDR2 are LNHDA and SQIVND (reference sequence). V lost 0 bases to trimming and J lost 4 bases, with 15 bases between them. The CDR3 contains 16 residues. This chain's CDR3 is CASSIDLEAILYGYTF. The CDR3 coding sequence is TGTGCCAGTAGTATAGATCTGGAGGCGATCCTCTATGGCTACACCTTC.

Only a few counts were recorded for this clonotype. The chain combines TRBV6-1 with TRBJ2-5; TRBD1 matches at 8 bases. The CDR3 is 14 residues long. Germline CDR1 is MNHNS and CDR2 is SASEGT. V dropped 6 bases and J dropped 5; count of bases not matched to a gene: 8. In DNA, the CDR3 is TGTGCCAGCAGCATGGACAGGGTGGTGGAGACCCAGTACTTC. Translation gives CASSMDRVVETQYF.

This clonotype was seen only a few times. The rearrangement uses TRBV25-1 and TRBJ2-7; D remains unclear. V lost 1 base and J 0 bases, leaving 7 bases between the germline ends. From germline, CDR1 is MGHDK and CDR2 SYGVNS. CDR3 length: 14 amino acids. The CDR3 region has the DNA TGTGCCAGCAGTGAATCGCGCTCCTCCTACGAGCAGTACTTC. Translation: CASSESRSSYEQYF.

This clonotype was picked up a small number of times. The CDR3 loop is CASSYDPPNVLTF. The CDR3 DNA reads TGTGCCAGCAGCTACGATCCGCCCAACGTCCTGACTTTC. The rearrangement uses TRBV3-1 and TRBJ2-6; D gene unclear. The CDR3 runs 13 residues. The V end was cut by 5 bases, the J end by 8 bases, with 10 bases between. Germline V gene lookup returns CDR1 LGHDT and CDR2 YNNKEL (reference sequence).

This clonotype was seen repeatedly, ten times or more. The CDR3 sequence: CASSVRQGDQPQHF. The DNA of the CDR3 is TGTGCCAGCAGTGTACGGCAGGGGGATCAGCCCCAGCATTTT. The V and J genes are TRBV2 and TRBJ1-5, with 7 bases aligning to TRBD1. CDR1 SNHLY and CDR2 FYNNEI come from the germline V gene. The CDR3 consists of 14 residues. The trim removed 4 bases at V and 5 bases at J, leaving 5 bases unmatched.

This sequence joins TRBV19 and TRBJ2-7; no clear D gene. Trimming took off 3 bases at V and 6 bases at J, with 21 bases between the two ends. Germline V CDR1 and CDR2: LNHDA, SQIVND (reference sequence). The CDR3 is 16 amino acids. The CDR3 is CASSMAFVDPGGEQYF. The CDR3 nucleotides read TGTGCCAGTAGTATGGCGTTTGTGGACCCGGGTGGCGAGCAGTACTTC. Full variable domain (outside the CDR3, taken from reference TRBV19 and TRBJ2-7): DGGITQSPKYLFRKEGQNVTLSCEQNLNHDAMYWYRQDPGQGLRLIYYSQIVNDFQKGDIAEGYSVSREKKESFPLTVTSAQKNPTAFYLCASSMAFVDPGGEQYFGPGTRLTVT.

This clonotype was seen more than once but under ten times. V gene TRBV11-2 combines with J gene TRBJ2-7; unclear D gene. The germline V gene encodes CDR1 SGHAT and CDR2 FQNNGV. CDR3 length: 14 amino acids. Trimming took off 1 base at V and 2 bases at J, with 9 bases between the two ends. CDR3 protein: CASSLGVNPYEQYF. The CDR3 region has the DNA TGTGCCAGCAGCTTAGGGGTTAACCCCTACGAGCAGTACTTC.

This clonotype showed up many times. In DNA form, the CDR3 reads TGTGCCAGCAGCTTCCGGGGGGCAACTGAAGCTTTCTTT. Translated, it gives CASSFRGATEAFF. J is TRBJ1-1 and V is TRBV7-2; D might be TRBD1 (6 bases). Germline V gene sequence: CDR1 SGHTA, CDR2 FQGNSA. The V and J ends lost 3 bases and 5 bases respectively, with 10 bases between them. The length of the CDR3 is 13 residues.

This clonotype has just one count. This sequence may be a read error, since a much larger clone differs from it by one base. The chain employs TRBV20-1 and TRBJ2-5; weak D call: TRBD2 (5 bases). The length of the CDR3 is 15 residues. Germline lookup yields CDR1 DFQATT and CDR2 SNEGSKA (reference sequence). The CDR3 region is CSARASPVDQETRYF. The CDR3, as DNA: TGCAGTGCTAGAGCTAGCCCAGTGGACCAAGAGACCCGGTACTTC.

The rearrangement uses TRBV7-9 and TRBJ1-1; D remains unclear. Germline CDR1 SEHNR, CDR2 FQNEAQ (reference sequence). V lost 5 bases and J 9 bases, leaving 19 bases between the germline ends. This CDR3 spans 14 amino acids. This chain's CDR3 is CASSPELDPLKAFF. The CDR3 DNA follows: TGTGCCAGCAGCCCGGAGTTAGATCCTCTCAAAGCTTTCTTT. Complete variable domain (other parts from reference TRBV7-9 and TRBJ1-1): DTGVSQNPRHKITKRGQNVTFRCDPISEHNRLYWYRQTLGQGPEFLTYFQNEAQLEKSRLLSDRFSAERPKGSFSTLEIQRTEQGDSAMYLCASSPELDPLKAFFGQGTRLTVV.

This chain connects TRBV20-1 to TRBJ1-1, with TRBD1 as a possible D gene (6 bases). Germline V lookup: CDR1 DFQATT, CDR2 SNEGSKA (reference sequence). The CDR3 covers 14 residues. V was cut by 6 bases and J by 1 base, with 15 bases left in between. The CDR3 here is CSAAGGARNTEAFF. The CDR3 coding sequence is TGCAGTGCCGCCGGGGGCGCGAGGAACACTGAAGCTTTCTTT.

The gene calls are TRBV20-1 and TRBJ1-6, with 12 bases identical to TRBD1. CDR1 and CDR2 from the germline V gene are DFQATT and SNEGSKA (reference sequence). There are 15 residues in the CDR3. After removal of 1 base from V and 11 bases from J, the junction contained 6 bases not matched to a gene. The CDR3 spells CSARATGTGGTPLHF. In DNA form, the CDR3 reads TGCAGTGCTAGAGCAACCGGGACAGGGGGCACACCCCTCCACTTT.

The J gene is TRBJ1-5, the V gene TRBV12-5; no reliable D call. Between the trimmed V and J ends, which lost 0 bases and 6 bases, there was a span of 6 bases. The CDR3 has 13 residues. Germline V gives CDR1 LGHNT, CDR2 FRNRAP. In nucleotides, the CDR3 is TGTGCTAGTGGTTTGGTAATGAGTCAGCCCCAGCATTTT. Amino acids: CASGLVMSQPQHF.

The V call is TRBV30, the J call TRBJ1-5; TRBD1 agrees at 7 bases. The CDR3 loop spans 14 amino acids. Germline CDR1 reads GTSNPN; CDR2 reads SVGIG (reference sequence). The V and J ends lost 4 bases and 4 bases, in that order; junction bases with no gene match: 7. The CDR3: CAWTSGQRNQPQHF. The CDR3 nucleotides read TGTGCCTGGACCTCGGGACAGCGAAATCAGCCCCAGCATTTT.

The V gene is TRBV4-1, the J gene TRBJ1-2, with D perhaps TRBD1 (6 bases). Trimming left V 1 base short and J 3 bases short, with 12 bases between. Germline V gene data show CDR1 as MGHRA and CDR2 as YSYEKL. The CDR3 is made up of 15 amino acids. The CDR3 nucleotides read TGCGCCAGCAGCCAAGGCCTAGGACAGTACTATGGCTACACCTTC. Amino acid sequence: CASSQGLGQYYGYTF.

The table lists this clonotype with a few counts. The chain combines TRBV6-6 with TRBJ2-5; D unresolved. CDR1 and CDR2 (germline): MNHNY, SVGAGI (reference sequence). The CDR3 is 16 residues long. Deletions cut 0 bases from V and 5 bases from J, with 16 bases between. In DNA, the CDR3 is TGTGCCAGCAGTTACTCGATGTTGAGTTCCGGGGAGACCCAGTACTTC. It encodes CASSYSMLSSGETQYF.

This clonotype was seen more than once but under ten times. The chain has TRBV20-1 and TRBJ1-2; TRBD1 aligns across 8 bases. CDR3 length: 15 residues. Per germline, CDR1 DFQATT and CDR2 SNEGSKA (reference sequence). The ends lost 0 bases at V and 7 bases at J; junction bases unmatched: 10. The CDR3 spells CSARDPLTGGGGYTF. Here the CDR3 DNA reads TGCAGTGCTAGAGATCCACTAACAGGGGGGGGTGGCTACACCTTC.

This clonotype was recorded a few times. In DNA form, the CDR3 reads TGCAGTGCTAGAGTGACGGAGGAAGGGGCCCAGTACTTC. Its protein is CSARVTEEGAQYF. The chain employs TRBV20-1 and TRBJ2-5, with D perhaps being TRBD1 or TRBD2 (5 bases each). This CDR3 has 13 residues. With 1 base removed from V and 9 bases from J, the gap between germline ends came to 15 bases. The germline V gene has CDR1 DFQATT and CDR2 SNEGSKA (reference sequence).

The V gene is TRBV11-2, the J gene TRBJ1-2; 8 bases map to TRBD1. V trimming: 5 bases; J trimming: 4 bases; junction bases outside the gene matches: 12. The CDR3 has 16 residues. Germline CDR1 reads SGHAT; CDR2 reads FQNNGV. The CDR3 nucleotides read TGTGCCAGCAGCCCCCTTGGACAGGGCCTTGTCTATGGCTACACCTTC. It translates to CASSPLGQGLVYGYTF.

The V call is TRBV15, the J call TRBJ1-2, with D unclear. CDR1 LNHNV and CDR2 YYDKDF come from the germline V gene (reference sequence). The CDR3 is made up of 16 amino acids. Trimming took off 5 bases at V and 2 bases at J, with 18 bases between the two ends. DNA for the CDR3: TGTGCCACCAGCCGTACTCGAGGAATGGAGAACTATGGCTACACCTTC. Its translation is CATSRTRGMENYGYTF. The full variable domain, its missing parts supplied by reference TRBV15 and TRBJ1-2, is DAMVIQNPRYQVTQFGKPVTLSCSQTLNHNVMYWYQQKSSQAPKLLFHYYDKDFNNEADTPDNFQSRRPNTSFCFLDIRSPGLGDTAMYLCATSRTRGMENYGYTFGSGTRLTVV.

About this clonotype itself: This may come from a read error, since a much larger clone is one base off. The rearrangement joins TRBV28 to TRBJ1-1, with D perhaps matching TRBD1 (5 bases). The germline V and J ends were trimmed by 6 bases and 3 bases, with 11 bases remaining between them. Germline CDR1 MDHEN, CDR2 SYDVKM. This CDR3 is 13 amino acids long. In DNA form, the CDR3 reads TGTGCCAGCAGCCCCGGGGGGTACACTGAAGCTTTCTTT. Encoded protein: CASSPGGYTEAFF. The full variable domain, its missing parts supplied by reference TRBV28 and TRBJ1-1, is DVKVTQSSRYLVKRTGEKVFLECVQDMDHENMFWYRQDPGLGLRLIYFSYDVKMKEKGDIPEGYSVSREKKERFSLILESASTNQTSMYLCASSPGGYTEAFFGQGTRLTVV.